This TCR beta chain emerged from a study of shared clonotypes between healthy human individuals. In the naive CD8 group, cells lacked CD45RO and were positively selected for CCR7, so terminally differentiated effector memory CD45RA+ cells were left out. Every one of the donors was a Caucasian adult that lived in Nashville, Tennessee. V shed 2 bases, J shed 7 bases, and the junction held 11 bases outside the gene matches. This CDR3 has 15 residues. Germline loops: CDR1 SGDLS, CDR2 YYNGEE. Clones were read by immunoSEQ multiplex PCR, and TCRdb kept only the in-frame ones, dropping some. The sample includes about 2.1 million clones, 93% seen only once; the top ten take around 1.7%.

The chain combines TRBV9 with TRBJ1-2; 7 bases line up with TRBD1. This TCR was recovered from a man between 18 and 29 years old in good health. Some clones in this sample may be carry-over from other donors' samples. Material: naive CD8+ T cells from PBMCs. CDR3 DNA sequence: TGTGCCAGCAGCGTCCTCCCAGGGGGGGATGCTGGCTACACCTTC. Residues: CASSVLPGGDAGYTF.